This TCR beta chain came from a study of CD8+ T cells in alopecia areata. After isolation, RNA underwent reverse transcription to generate cDNA as the sequencing template. Only in-frame clones appear in the TCRdb table, and some are missing; sequencing was by immunoSEQ multiplex PCR. The data show 95,000 to 120,000 clones, under 60% seen once. The V gene lost 4 bases and the J gene lost 6 bases, with 21 bases spanning the gap. Germline V CDR1 and CDR2: SEHNR, FQNEAQ (reference sequence). This CDR3 is 16 amino acids long. The chain links TRBV7-9 to TRBJ1-2, with TRBD1 as a possible D gene (6 bases). The clonotype originates from a human donor with alopecia areata. The sample taken for sequencing was NKG2D-low CD8+ T cells sorted from blood. CDR3 amino acids: CASSSEGMIQGNGYTF. The CDR3 DNA is TGTGCCAGCAGCTCAGAGGGGATGATACAGGGAAATGGCTACACCTTC.